This record covers a single T cell receptor (beta chain). The antigen is undetermined. This sample stems from a study of T cells after posttransplantation cyclophosphamide. Study outcomes and limitations: Skin or GI-infiltrating T cells shared few TRB sequences with blood.

CDR3 length equals 15 residues. Germline V gives CDR1 MDHEN, CDR2 SYDVKM. V lost 5 bases to trimming and J lost 1 base, with 12 bases between them. Assay: immunoSEQ multiplex PCR; the TCRdb copy retains only in-frame clones and omits some. Here the sample spans some 34,000 clones, around 80% being singletons. A marrow graft followed busulfan-fludarabine conditioning, with cyclophosphamide on days +3 and +4. The sample consisted of CD4+ T cells sorted from blood, taken just over 1,900 days after a stem cell transplant with posttransplant cyclophosphamide. This rearrangement joins TRBV28 to TRBJ1-3; possibly TRBD1 for D (5 bases). This TCR was sampled from a female patient aged 40 to 55 who received an allogeneic stem cell transplant from a related donor, was CMV-positive, and had no GVHD. T cells may partly derive from the graft donor. CDR3 region: CASSPGGGSGNTIYF. CDR3 DNA: TGTGCCAGCAGTCCCGGCGGGGGTTCTGGAAACACCATATATTTT.